This T cell receptor beta chain was captured by sequencing in a study of shared clonotypes between healthy human individuals. Turning to this clone: The antigen is unknown. The same CDR3 arises from other DNA sequences in this sample as well.

The study, taken as a whole, reports: The generation probabilities recorded for non-shared clonotypes fell below those of clonotypes shared by all four donors.

Original processing notes: Because ImmunoSEQ provided only junction sequences with no quality scores, the filtering differed. The assay was immunoSEQ multiplex PCR, and TCRdb's table has in-frame clones only and misses some. That table gives V, J and clone size, and the DNA gave D and trimming. Of about 2.4 million clones listed, 93% are singletons. Germline CDR1 reads SGHRS; CDR2 reads YFSETQ. V was shortened by 4 bases and J by 0 bases, with 3 bases between the two germline ends. The CDR3 runs to 12 residues. This receptor was obtained from a young man in good health. Some clones in this sample may be carry-over from other donors' samples. Material for sequencing was naive CD4+ T cells from PBMCs. Described subset: CD45RA+ positively selected. This chain links TRBV5-1 with TRBJ2-3; no definite D call. This CDR3 is CASSLSTDTQYF. The CDR3 bases are TGCGCCAGCAGCCTTAGCACAGATACGCAGTATTTT.